Shown below are 18 T cell receptor beta chains from a single sample sequenced in a study of blood T cells in healthy people across ages. The authors ran a second PCR of about 6 to 11 cycles using a sample-barcoded 5' primer and a J-beta primer mix. Each CDR3 protein gets one entry after TCRdb re-called the 5' RACE reads with MiXCR. This sample has roughly 500,000 distinct CDR3 sequences, with 27% found just once. Material: blood. The receptors stem from a woman in her seventies in good health.

The chain links TRBV20-1 to TRBJ2-3; TRBD2 might be the D (5 bases). Germline V gene sequence: CDR1 DFQATT, CDR2 SNEGSKA (reference sequence). Trimming took 3 bases from V and 6 from J, leaving 19 bases between them. The CDR3 loop spans 15 amino acids. The CDR3 region is CSARRERTQKDTQYF. The CDR3 coding sequence is TGCAGTGCTAGGAGAGAGCGGACCCAAAAGGATACGCAGTATTTT.

This sequence joins TRBV25-1 and TRBJ2-5; 11 bases agree with TRBD1. CDR1 MGHDK and CDR2 SYGVNS come from the germline V gene. V lost 8 bases to trimming and J lost 6 bases; unmatched junction nucleotides: 8. This CDR3 is 14 amino acids long. The CDR3 region has the DNA TGTGCCAGCTCCCCGGGACAGGGGGTGAAGACCCAGTACTTC. As protein: CASSPGQGVKTQYF.

This chain joins TRBV12-3 or TRBV12-4 and TRBJ1-1; D is ambiguous. Trimming took 6 bases from V and 4 from J, leaving 9 bases between them. The CDR3 sequence is 12 residues long. DNA for the CDR3: TGTGCCAGCAGCAAAAAGGGCACTGAAGCTTTCTTT. It encodes CASSKKGTEAFF.

The chain employs TRBV29-1 and TRBJ1-4; a possible D gene is TRBD1 (6 bases). Trimming pared 6 bases from V and 0 bases from J, leaving 11 bases between. This CDR3 comprises 14 residues. CDR1 is SQVTM, CDR2 ANQGSEA, per germline. DNA of the CDR3: TGCAGCGTCGGGACACCCGCAACTAATGAAAAACTGTTTTTT. Protein sequence: CSVGTPATNEKLFF.

This clonotype has a handful of counts. The chain couples TRBV9 to TRBJ1-4; 12 nucleotides align to TRBD1. V lost 3 bases, J lost 7 bases, and 7 bases stayed unmatched. Germline V CDR1 and CDR2: SGDLS, YYNGEE. This CDR3 spans 16 amino acids. The CDR3 DNA is TGTGCCAGCAGCGCGGGACAGGGGGCCGGCGGTGAAAAACTGTTTTTT. Protein sequence: CASSAGQGAGGEKLFF. The full variable domain, completed using reference TRBV9 and TRBJ1-4, is DSGVTQTPKHLITATGQRVTLRCSPRSGDLSVYWYQQSLDQGLQFLIQYYNGEERAKGNILERFSAQQFPDLHSELNLSSLELGDSALYFCASSAGQGAGGEKLFFGSGTQLSVL.

V usage is TRBV30 and J usage is TRBJ1-6, with D unclear. The CDR3 contains 13 residues. Germline V gene sequence: CDR1 GTSNPN, CDR2 SVGIG (reference sequence). Trimming took off 3 bases at V and 7 bases at J, with 10 bases between the two ends. The CDR3 reads CAWRTRRNSPLHF. DNA of the CDR3: TGTGCCTGGAGGACTCGGAGGAATTCACCCCTCCACTTT.

Concerning this clonotype itself: A much larger clone lies one base from this, so it may be a read error. The CDR3 nucleotides read TGCGCCAGCAGCTTGAGCCAGAACAATGAGCAGTTCTTC. Its protein is CASSLSQNNEQFF. The chain has TRBV5-1 and TRBJ2-1; no reliable D call. Germline CDR1 reads SGHRS; CDR2 reads YFSETQ. The CDR3 is 13 residues long. V was pared by 1 base and J by 5 bases, with 7 bases between. The variable domain in full, with the rest retrieved from reference TRBV5-1 and TRBJ2-1, is KAGVTQTPRYLIKTRGQQVTLSCSPISGHRSVSWYQQTPGQGLQFLFEYFSETQRNKGNFPGRFSGRQFSNSRSEMNVSTLELGDSALYLCASSLSQNNEQFFGPGTRLTVL.

The DNA for the CDR3 is TGTGCCAGCAGCCTCACGACAGGGATGACTGAAGCTTTCTTT. The encoded protein is CASSLTTGMTEAFF. The chain couples TRBV7-9 to TRBJ1-1; TRBD1 matches at 7 bases. The V and J ends lost 5 bases and 5 bases, in that order; junction bases with no gene match: 8. This CDR3 contains 14 residues. Germline CDR1 SEHNR, CDR2 FQNEAQ (reference sequence).

The chain recombines TRBV12-3 or TRBV12-4 with TRBJ2-3; D is ambiguous. With 1 base removed from V and 4 bases from J, the gap between germline ends came to 15 bases. The CDR3 totals 16 residues. The CDR3 is CASSLDLGASADTQYF. CDR3 bases: TGTGCCAGCAGTTTAGATCTGGGTGCAAGCGCAGATACGCAGTATTTT.

The CDR3 sequence: CATRPSGGDNEQFF. DNA for the CDR3: TGTGCCACCAGACCTAGCGGGGGGGACAATGAGCAGTTCTTC. The chain carries TRBV15 and TRBJ2-1; TRBD2 aligns across 12 bases. The CDR3 is 14 amino acids. CDR1 is LNHNV, CDR2 YYDKDF, per germline (reference sequence). With V trimmed by 6 bases and J by 5 bases, 2 bases remained unmatched.

The V and J genes are TRBV20-1 and TRBJ1-5, with no clear D. The V end was cut by 4 bases, the J end by 4 bases, with 11 bases between. Germline CDR1 reads DFQATT; CDR2 reads SNEGSKA (reference sequence). This CDR3 has 13 amino acids. In nucleotides, the CDR3 is TGCAGTGCTACCAGAGACGCAAATCAGCCCCAGCATTTT. Protein product: CSATRDANQPQHF.

V is TRBV5-1 and J is TRBJ2-1; D may match TRBD1 or TRBD2 (5 bases each). V lost 4 bases, J lost 0 bases, and 11 bases lay in between. This CDR3 region has 15 residues. Germline V gives CDR1 SGHRS, CDR2 YFSETQ. CDR3 bases: TGCGCCAGCAGCGTGGGACCAAGCTCCTACAATGAGCAGTTCTTC. This translates into CASSVGPSSYNEQFF.

The rearrangement uses TRBV12-3 or TRBV12-4 and TRBJ1-4; D call uncertain. The CDR3 contains 13 residues. Trimming took 2 bases from V and 8 from J, leaving 9 bases between them. The CDR3 nucleotides are TGTGCCAGCAGTTTACTAGGACGGGAAAAACTGTTTTTT. Translation: CASSLLGREKLFF.

This chain connects TRBV7-8 to TRBJ2-1, with 8 positions matching TRBD1. This CDR3 has 19 residues. The V and J ends lost 0 bases and 6 bases, in that order; junction bases with no gene match: 16. Germline loops: CDR1 SGHVS, CDR2 FQNEAQ. The CDR3 sequence is CASSLASVARTGSSNEQFF. In DNA form, the CDR3 reads TGTGCCAGCAGCTTAGCCTCGGTGGCCCGGACAGGGAGTAGCAATGAGCAGTTCTTC.

This clonotype was counted only a few times. This chain connects TRBV28 to TRBJ2-7; TRBD1 aligns across 9 bases. Germline-derived CDR1 and CDR2 are MDHEN and SYDVKM. V lost 8 bases to trimming and J lost 3 bases; unmatched junction nucleotides: 5. This CDR3 has 13 amino acids. The CDR3 sequence is CASWDRANYEQYF. The CDR3 bases are TGTGCCAGCTGGGACAGGGCCAACTACGAGCAGTACTTC.

There are a few counts of this clonotype. This sequence joins TRBV7-2 and TRBJ2-2; D possibly matches TRBD1 or TRBD2 (6 bases each). The CDR3 spans 15 residues. From germline, CDR1 is SGHTA and CDR2 FQGNSA. Deletions cut 5 bases from V and 1 base from J, with 11 bases between. The CDR3: CASSIGGGNTGELFF. Written as DNA, the CDR3 is TGTGCCAGCAGCATTGGAGGGGGGAACACCGGGGAGCTGTTTTTT.

V and J are TRBV6-6 and TRBJ2-1, with TRBD2 identical over 10 bases. Germline CDR1 MNHNY, CDR2 SVGAGI (reference sequence). There are 15 residues in the CDR3. Unmatched junction bases numbered 4, after V lost 2 bases and J lost 6 bases. CDR3 nucleotide sequence: TGTGCCAGCAGTTACGGCCTAGCGGGGGTCAATGAGCAGTTCTTC. Translating it yields CASSYGLAGVNEQFF.

The chain employs TRBV4-3 and TRBJ2-5; no reliable D call. The J call may be incorrect, as the DNA end agrees better with TRBJ2-7. The CDR3 spans 14 residues. The germline CDR1 and CDR2 sequences are LGHNA and YSLEER. This chain's CDR3 is CASSQRVSTYEQYF. The DNA of the CDR3 is TGCGCCAGCAGCCAACGGGTCAGTACCTACGAGCAGTACTTC.